This T cell receptor beta chain is drawn from a study of T cells in localized non-small cell lung cancer. TCRdb's copy holds only in-frame clones and misses some; the assay was immunoSEQ multiplex PCR. Here the sample spans 20,000 to 25,000 clones, roughly 84% being singletons. Overall study results and limits: Adjacent lung was found to contain a median approximately 60 of the top 100 tumor clones.

CDR1 MDHEN and CDR2 SYDVKM come from the germline V gene. Deletions cut 2 bases from V and 2 bases from J, with 16 bases between. The CDR3 runs to 17 residues. Concerning this clone itself: Its antigen is as yet unknown.

The rearrangement joins TRBV28 to TRBJ1-3, with D unclear. This specimen consisted of peripheral blood, obtained before any cancer treatment. This sequence was found in a man aged 35 to 69 with stage I lung adenocarcinoma. The DNA of the CDR3 is TGTGCCAGCAGTTTAGGTCTGGACGGACGAACTGGAAACACCATATATTTT. It is translated as CASSLGLDGRTGNTIYF.